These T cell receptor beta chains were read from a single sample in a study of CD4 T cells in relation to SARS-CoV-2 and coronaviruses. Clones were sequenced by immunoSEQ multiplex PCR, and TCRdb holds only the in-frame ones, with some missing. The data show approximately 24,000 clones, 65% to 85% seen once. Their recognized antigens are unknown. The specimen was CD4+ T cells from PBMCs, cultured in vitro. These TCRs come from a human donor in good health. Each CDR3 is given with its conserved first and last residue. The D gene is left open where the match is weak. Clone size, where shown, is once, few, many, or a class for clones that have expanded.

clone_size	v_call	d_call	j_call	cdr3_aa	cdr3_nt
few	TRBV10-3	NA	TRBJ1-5	CAISESRGSNQPQHF	TGTGCCATCAGTGAGTCCCGGGGTAGCAATCAGCCCCAGCATTTT
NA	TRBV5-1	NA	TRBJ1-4	CASSLGAQAASFNEKLFF	TGCGCCAGCAGCTTGGGAGCGCAGGCGGCCTCCTTTAATGAAAAACTGTTTTTT
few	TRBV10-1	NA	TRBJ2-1	CASSLSSGWRYNEQFF	TGCGCCAGCAGCCTATCGAGCGGTTGGAGGTACAATGAGCAGTTCTTC
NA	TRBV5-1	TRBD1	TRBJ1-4	CASSLGGFTNTNEKLFF	TGCGCCAGCAGCTTAGGGGGCTTTACCAATACTAATGAAAAACTGTTTTTT
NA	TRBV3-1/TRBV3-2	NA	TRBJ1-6	CASSQDRVGSPLHF	TGTGCCAGCAGCCAAGACAGGGTTGGATCACCCCTCCACTTT
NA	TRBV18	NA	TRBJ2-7	CASSPPATGVYEQYF	TGTGCCAGCTCACCACCGGCGACAGGAGTCTACGAGCAGTACTTC
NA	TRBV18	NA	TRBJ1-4	CASSPSPDSEGEKLFF	TGTGCCAGCTCACCCTCACCGGACAGCGAAGGGGAAAAACTGTTTTTT
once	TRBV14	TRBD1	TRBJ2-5	CASSQDPLRGWETQYF	TGTGCCAGCAGCCAAGACCCCCTCAGGGGGTGGGAGACCCAGTACTTC
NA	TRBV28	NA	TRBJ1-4	CASMSTGIWEKLFF	TGTGCCAGCATGTCTACGGGGATTTGGGAAAAACTGTTTTTT
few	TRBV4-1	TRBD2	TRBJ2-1	CASSQDLRGVGSYNEQFF	TGCGCCAGCAGCCAAGATCTCCGGGGGGTGGGCTCCTACAATGAGCAGTTCTTC
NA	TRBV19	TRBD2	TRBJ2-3	CASSIRAGVDTQYF	TGTGCCAGTAGTATTCGAGCGGGGGTGGATACGCAGTATTTT
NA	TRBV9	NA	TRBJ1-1	CASSVDPGKDTEAFF	TGTGCCAGCAGCGTAGACCCAGGGAAGGACACTGAAGCTTTCTTT
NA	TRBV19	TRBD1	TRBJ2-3	CASSAWTGGGETDTQYF	TGTGCCAGTAGTGCATGGACAGGGGGCGGGGAAACAGATACGCAGTATTTT
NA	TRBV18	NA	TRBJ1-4	CASSPYPGITNEKLFF	TGTGCCAGCTCACCATACCCAGGGATAACTAATGAAAAACTGTTTTTT
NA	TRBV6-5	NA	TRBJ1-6	CASSRGQNRSPLHF	TGTGCCAGCAGTCGTGGACAGAACAGGTCACCCCTCCACTTT
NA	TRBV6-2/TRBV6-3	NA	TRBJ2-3	CASSDTDTQYF	TGTGCCAGCAGTGACACAGATACGCAGTATTTT
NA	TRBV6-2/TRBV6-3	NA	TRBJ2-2	CASSFEGELFF	TGTGCCAGCAGTTTTGAGGGGGAGCTGTTTTTT
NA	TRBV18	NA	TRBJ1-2	CASSPIQGGGRDYGYTF	TGTGCCAGCTCACCAATACAGGGAGGTGGTCGGGACTATGGCTACACCTTC
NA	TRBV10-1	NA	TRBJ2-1	CASAESRYNEQFF	TGCGCCAGCGCTGAATCCCGCTACAATGAGCAGTTCTTC
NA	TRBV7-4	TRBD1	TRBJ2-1	CASSRGTGAYNEQFF	TGTGCCAGCTCCAGGGGGACAGGGGCCTACAATGAGCAGTTCTTC
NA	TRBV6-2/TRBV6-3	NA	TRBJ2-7	CASSNLAYEQYF	TGTGCCAGCAGTAACCTAGCGTACGAGCAGTACTTC
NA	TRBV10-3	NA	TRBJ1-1	CAISDPGPLNTEAFF	TGTGCCATCAGTGATCCGGGACCATTGAACACTGAAGCTTTCTTT
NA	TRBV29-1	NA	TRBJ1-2	CSVEDRSGGLFNYGYTF	TGCAGCGTTGAAGATCGGTCAGGCGGGCTGTTTAACTATGGCTACACCTTC
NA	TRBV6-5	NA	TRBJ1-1	CASTKVLWNTEAFF	TGTGCCAGCACGAAGGTTTTGTGGAACACTGAAGCTTTCTTT
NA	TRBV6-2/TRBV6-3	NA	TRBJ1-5	CASSTQAKPQHF	TGTGCCAGCAGCACACAAGCTAAGCCCCAGCATTTT
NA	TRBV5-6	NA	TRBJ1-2	CASSKVAAVYGYTF	TGTGCCAGCAGCAAAGTGGCCGCCGTCTATGGCTACACCTTC
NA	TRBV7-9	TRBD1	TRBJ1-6	CASTRGGQGASPLHF	TGTGCCAGCACTCGTGGAGGACAGGGGGCTTCACCCCTCCACTTT
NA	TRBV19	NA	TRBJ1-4	CASSLGQSNEKLFF	TGTGCCAGTAGCTTAGGACAGAGTAATGAAAAACTGTTTTTT
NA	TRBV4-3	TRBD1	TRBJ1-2	CASSQIGTGGIGYGYTF	TGCGCCAGCAGCCAAATCGGGACAGGGGGCATTGGCTATGGCTACACCTTC
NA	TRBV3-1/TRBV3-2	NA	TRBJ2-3	CASSQDVSGSTDTQYF	TGTGCCAGCAGCCAAGATGTCAGCGGGAGCACAGATACGCAGTATTTT